This T cell receptor (beta chain) is drawn from a study of T cell repertoires in cytomegalovirus infection. Overall study: CMV infection plus the matching HLA type was flagged by public TCR beta signatures.

The CDR3 is made up of 14 amino acids. Germline-derived CDR1 and CDR2 are DFQATT and SNEGSKA (reference sequence). V was cut by 6 bases and J by 0 bases, with 13 bases left in between. This clonotype showed up many times. Its antigen is undetermined. Findings and caveats of the study: Predominance within the ex vivo response was attributable to HLA-C-restricted CMV-specific TCR beta clonotypes.

TCRdb reanalysed the reads using MiXCR and keeps one entry per CDR3 protein. The repertoire holds 200,000 to 300,000 distinct CDR3 sequences, with about 12% as singletons. The chain employs TRBV20-1 and TRBJ2-3; TRBD2 is a possible D gene (5 bases). The clonotype comes from a human donor in good health (CMV status not recorded). Some clones in this sample may be carry-over from other donors' samples. The sequenced sample was PBMCs. The CDR3 sequence: CSAPVGGSTDTQYF. In nucleotides, the CDR3 is TGCAGTGCCCCAGTTGGCGGGAGCACAGATACGCAGTATTTT.